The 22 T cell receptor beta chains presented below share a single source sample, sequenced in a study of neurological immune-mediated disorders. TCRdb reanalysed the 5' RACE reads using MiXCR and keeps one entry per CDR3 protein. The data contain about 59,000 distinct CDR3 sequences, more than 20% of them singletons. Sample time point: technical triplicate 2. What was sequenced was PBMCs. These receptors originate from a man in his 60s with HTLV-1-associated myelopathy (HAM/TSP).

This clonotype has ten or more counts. CDR3 in DNA: TGTGCCAGCAGTTTAATTTTTCGGGCAGATACGCAGTATTTT. As protein: CASSLIFRADTQYF. The chain links TRBV7-2 to TRBJ2-3; the D is unclear. This CDR3 has 14 amino acids. Germline assignment: CDR1 SGHTA and CDR2 FQGNSA. The germline V and J ends were trimmed by 6 bases and 4 bases, with 14 bases remaining between them.

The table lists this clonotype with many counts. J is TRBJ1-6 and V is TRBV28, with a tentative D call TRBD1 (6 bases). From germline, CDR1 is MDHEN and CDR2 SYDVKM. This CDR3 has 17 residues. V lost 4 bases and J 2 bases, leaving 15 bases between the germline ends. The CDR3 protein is CASSSAAGVAYNSPLHF. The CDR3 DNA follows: TGTGCCAGCAGTTCCGCCGCAGGGGTAGCCTATAATTCACCCCTCCACTTT. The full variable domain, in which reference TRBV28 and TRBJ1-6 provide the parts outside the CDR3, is DVKVTQSSRYLVKRTGEKVFLECVQDMDHENMFWYRQDPGLGLRLIYFSYDVKMKEKGDIPEGYSVSREKKERFSLILESASTNQTSMYLCASSSAAGVAYNSPLHFGNGTRLTVT.

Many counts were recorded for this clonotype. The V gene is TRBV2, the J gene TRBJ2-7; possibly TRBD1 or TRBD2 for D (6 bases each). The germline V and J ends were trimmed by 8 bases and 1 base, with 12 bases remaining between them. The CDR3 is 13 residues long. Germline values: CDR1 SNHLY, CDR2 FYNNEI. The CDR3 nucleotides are TGTGCCAGCTCCTGGGGGGCATCCTACGAGCAGTACTTC. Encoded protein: CASSWGASYEQYF.

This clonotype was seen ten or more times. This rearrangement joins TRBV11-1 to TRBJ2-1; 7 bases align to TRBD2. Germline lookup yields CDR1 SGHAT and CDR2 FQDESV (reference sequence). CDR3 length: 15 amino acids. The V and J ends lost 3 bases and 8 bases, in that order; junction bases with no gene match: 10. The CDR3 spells CASSFSPTLADEQFF. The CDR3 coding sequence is TGTGCCAGCAGCTTCTCCCCGACCCTAGCGGATGAGCAGTTCTTC.

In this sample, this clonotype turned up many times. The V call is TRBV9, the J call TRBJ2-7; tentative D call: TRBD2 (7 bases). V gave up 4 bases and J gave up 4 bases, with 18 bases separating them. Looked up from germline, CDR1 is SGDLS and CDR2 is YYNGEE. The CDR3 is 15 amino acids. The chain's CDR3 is CASSPSGGGAYEQYF. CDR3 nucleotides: TGTGCCAGCAGCCCGAGTGGGGGGGGCGCGTACGAGCAGTACTTC.

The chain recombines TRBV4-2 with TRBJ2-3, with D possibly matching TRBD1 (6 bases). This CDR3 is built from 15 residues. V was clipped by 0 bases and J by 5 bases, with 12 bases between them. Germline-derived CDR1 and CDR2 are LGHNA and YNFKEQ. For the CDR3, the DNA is TGTGCCAGCAGCCAAGATCTGCAACAGGGAGATACGCAGTATTTT. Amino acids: CASSQDLQQGDTQYF.

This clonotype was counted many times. The DNA for the CDR3 is TGTGCCAGCAGCTTCTCTACTGAAGCTTTCTTT. It codes for CASSFSTEAFF. J is TRBJ1-1 and V is TRBV5-5; D gene unclear. The CDR3 loop spans 11 amino acids. V was pared by 2 bases and J by 5 bases, with 4 bases between. Germline V gene sequence: CDR1 SGHKS, CDR2 YYEKEE (reference sequence).

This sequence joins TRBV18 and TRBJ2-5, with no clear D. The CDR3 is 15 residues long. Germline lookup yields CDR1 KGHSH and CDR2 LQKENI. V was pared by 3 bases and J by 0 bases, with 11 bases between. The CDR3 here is CASSPDGAYQETQYF. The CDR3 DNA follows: TGTGCCAGCTCACCCGACGGAGCCTACCAAGAGACCCAGTACTTC.

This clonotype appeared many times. This chain's CDR3 is CSVEKLVGGETQYF. Here the CDR3 DNA reads TGCAGCGTTGAGAAGTTGGTGGGGGGGGAGACCCAGTACTTC. This chain joins TRBV29-1 and TRBJ2-5; 7 bases agree with TRBD2. The CDR3 spans 14 residues. Germline assignment: CDR1 SQVTM and CDR2 ANQGSEA. V shed 3 bases and J 5 bases; nucleotides not matched to a gene: 9. Full variable domain (remainder filled in from reference TRBV29-1 and TRBJ2-5): SAVISQKPSRDICQRGTSLTIQCQVDSQVTMMFWYRQQPGQSLTLIATANQGSEATYESGFVIDKFPISRPNLTFSTLTVSNMSPEDSSIYLCSVEKLVGGETQYFGPGTRLLVL.

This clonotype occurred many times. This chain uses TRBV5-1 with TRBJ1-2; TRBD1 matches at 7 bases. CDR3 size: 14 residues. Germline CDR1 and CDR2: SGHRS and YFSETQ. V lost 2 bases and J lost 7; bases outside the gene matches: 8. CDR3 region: CASSFSGQSGGYTF. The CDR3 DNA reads TGCGCCAGCAGCTTCTCGGGACAGAGCGGTGGCTACACCTTC.

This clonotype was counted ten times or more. The CDR3 DNA sequence: TGTGCCAGCAGATATACTGCAGGTGAGCAGTTCTTC. Translation: CASRYTAGEQFF. The chain joins TRBV27 to TRBJ2-1; D not resolved. Germline assignment: CDR1 MNHEY and CDR2 SMNVEV (reference sequence). The length of the CDR3 is 12 residues. V was cut by 6 bases and J by 9 bases, with 12 bases left in between.

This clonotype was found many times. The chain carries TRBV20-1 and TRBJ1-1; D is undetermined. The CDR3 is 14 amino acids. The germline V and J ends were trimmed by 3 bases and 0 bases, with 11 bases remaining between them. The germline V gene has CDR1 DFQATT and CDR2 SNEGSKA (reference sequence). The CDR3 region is CSARDGTMNTEAFF. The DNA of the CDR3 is TGCAGTGCTAGGGACGGTACAATGAACACTGAAGCTTTCTTT.

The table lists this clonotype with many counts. This CDR3 is CASSSGQGAEAFF. CDR3 in DNA: TGCGCCAGCAGCTCTGGACAGGGAGCTGAAGCTTTCTTT. The rearrangement joins TRBV5-1 to TRBJ1-1, with 8 positions matching TRBD1. V lost 3 bases to trimming and J lost 6 bases; unmatched junction nucleotides: 4. Germline CDR1 SGHRS, CDR2 YFSETQ. The CDR3 consists of 13 residues. Complete variable domain (other parts from reference TRBV5-1 and TRBJ1-1): KAGVTQTPRYLIKTRGQQVTLSCSPISGHRSVSWYQQTPGQGLQFLFEYFSETQRNKGNFPGRFSGRQFSNSRSEMNVSTLELGDSALYLCASSSGQGAEAFFGQGTRLTVV.

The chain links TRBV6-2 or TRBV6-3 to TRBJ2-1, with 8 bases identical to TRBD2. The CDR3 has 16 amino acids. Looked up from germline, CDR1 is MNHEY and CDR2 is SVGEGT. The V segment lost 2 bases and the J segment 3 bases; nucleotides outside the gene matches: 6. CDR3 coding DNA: TGTGCCAGCAGTTACGAGGCGGGAGGCAGCTACAATGAGCAGTTCTTC. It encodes CASSYEAGGSYNEQFF.

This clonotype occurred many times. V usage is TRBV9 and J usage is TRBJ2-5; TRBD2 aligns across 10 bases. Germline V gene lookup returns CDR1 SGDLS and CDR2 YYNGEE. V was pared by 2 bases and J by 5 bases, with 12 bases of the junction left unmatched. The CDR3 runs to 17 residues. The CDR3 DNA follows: TGTGCCAGCAGCGTCCAAGCGGGAGGGCCTCGAGGGGAGACCCAGTACTTC. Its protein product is CASSVQAGGPRGETQYF.

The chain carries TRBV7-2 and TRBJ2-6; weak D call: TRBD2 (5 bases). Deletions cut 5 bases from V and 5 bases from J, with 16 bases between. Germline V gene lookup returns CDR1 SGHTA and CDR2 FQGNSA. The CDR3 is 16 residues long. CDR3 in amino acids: CASSPSPGIRANVLTF. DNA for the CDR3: TGTGCCAGCAGCCCAAGTCCGGGGATTCGGGCCAACGTCCTGACTTTC.

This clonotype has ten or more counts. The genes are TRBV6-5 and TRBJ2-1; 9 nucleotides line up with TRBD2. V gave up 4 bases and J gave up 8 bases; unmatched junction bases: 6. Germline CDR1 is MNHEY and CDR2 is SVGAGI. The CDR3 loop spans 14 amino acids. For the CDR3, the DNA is TGTGCCAGCAGTTTAGCGGGAGTAGGATATGAGCAGTTCTTC. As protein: CASSLAGVGYEQFF.

The CDR3 sequence: CASSEGVAVAYEQYF. The CDR3 DNA follows: TGCGCCAGCAGTGAGGGGGTAGCGGTTGCCTACGAGCAGTACTTC. The chain employs TRBV10-2 and TRBJ2-7, with D perhaps matching TRBD2 (6 bases). Germline loops: CDR1 WSHSY, CDR2 SAAADI. This CDR3 is built from 15 residues. Between the trimmed V and J ends, which lost 2 bases and 2 bases, there was a span of 13 bases.

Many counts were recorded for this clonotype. The CDR3 DNA is TGTGCCAGCAGTTTCGATGGTAACATTCAGTACTTC. Its protein product is CASSFDGNIQYF. The chain couples TRBV12-3 or TRBV12-4 to TRBJ2-4; D gene uncertain. The CDR3 is 12 amino acids. The V end lost 3 bases, the J end lost 7 bases, and 7 bases lay between the germline ends.

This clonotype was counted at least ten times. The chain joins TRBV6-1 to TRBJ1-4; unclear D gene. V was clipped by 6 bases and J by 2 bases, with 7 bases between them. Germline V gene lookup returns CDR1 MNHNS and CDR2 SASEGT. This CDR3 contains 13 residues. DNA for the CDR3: TGTGCCAGCAGCCGGTCGACTAATGAAAAACTGTTTTTT. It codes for CASSRSTNEKLFF.

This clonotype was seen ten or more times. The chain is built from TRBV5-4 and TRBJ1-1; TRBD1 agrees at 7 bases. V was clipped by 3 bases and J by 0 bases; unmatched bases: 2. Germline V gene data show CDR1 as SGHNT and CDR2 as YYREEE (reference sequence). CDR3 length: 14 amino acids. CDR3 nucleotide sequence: TGTGCCAGCAGCTCAGGGGGTATGAACACTGAAGCTTTCTTT. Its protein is CASSSGGMNTEAFF.

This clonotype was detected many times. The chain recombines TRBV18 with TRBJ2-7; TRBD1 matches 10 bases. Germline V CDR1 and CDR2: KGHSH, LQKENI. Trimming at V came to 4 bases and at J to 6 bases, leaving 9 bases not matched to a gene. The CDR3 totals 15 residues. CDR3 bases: TGTGCCAGCTCACGAGGGACAGGGGAACAAGGCGAGCAGTACTTC. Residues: CASSRGTGEQGEQYF.